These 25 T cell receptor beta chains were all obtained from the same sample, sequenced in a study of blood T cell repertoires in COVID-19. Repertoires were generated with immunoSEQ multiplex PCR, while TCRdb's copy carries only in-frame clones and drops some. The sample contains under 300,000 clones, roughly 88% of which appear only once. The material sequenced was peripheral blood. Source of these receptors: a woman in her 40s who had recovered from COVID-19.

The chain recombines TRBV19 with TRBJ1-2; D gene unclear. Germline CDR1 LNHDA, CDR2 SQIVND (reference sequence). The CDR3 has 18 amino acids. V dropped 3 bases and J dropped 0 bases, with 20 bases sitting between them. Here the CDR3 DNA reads TGTGCCAGTAGTATCGGCGGAGTGAAACGGTACACTAACTATGGCTACACCTTC. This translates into CASSIGGVKRYTNYGYTF. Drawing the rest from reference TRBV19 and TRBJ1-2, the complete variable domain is DGGITQSPKYLFRKEGQNVTLSCEQNLNHDAMYWYRQDPGQGLRLIYYSQIVNDFQKGDIAEGYSVSREKKESFPLTVTSAQKNPTAFYLCASSIGGVKRYTNYGYTFGSGTRLTVV.

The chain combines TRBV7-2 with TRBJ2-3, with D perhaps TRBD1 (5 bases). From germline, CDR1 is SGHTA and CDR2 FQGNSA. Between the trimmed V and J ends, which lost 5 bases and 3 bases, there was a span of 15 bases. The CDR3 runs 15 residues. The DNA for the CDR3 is TGTGCCAGCAGCCTCTGGGGCCAGGAGACAGATACGCAGTATTTT. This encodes CASSLWGQETDTQYF.

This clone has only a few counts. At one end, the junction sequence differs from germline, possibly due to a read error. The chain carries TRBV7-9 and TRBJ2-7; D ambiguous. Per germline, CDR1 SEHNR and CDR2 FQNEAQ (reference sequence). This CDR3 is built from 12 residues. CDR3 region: CASSLATASQDF. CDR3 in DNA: TGTGCCAGCAGCTTAGCCACAGCATCCCAGGACTTC.

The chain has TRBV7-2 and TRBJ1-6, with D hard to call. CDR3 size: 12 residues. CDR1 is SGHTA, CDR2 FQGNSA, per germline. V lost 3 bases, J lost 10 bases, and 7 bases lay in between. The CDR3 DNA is TGTGCCAGCAGCTTGCCGCAGTCACCCCTCCACTTT. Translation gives CASSLPQSPLHF.

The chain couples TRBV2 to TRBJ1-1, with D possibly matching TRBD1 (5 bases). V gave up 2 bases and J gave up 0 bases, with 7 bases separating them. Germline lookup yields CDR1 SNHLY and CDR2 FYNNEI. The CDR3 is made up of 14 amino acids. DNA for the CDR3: TGTGCCAGCAGTGAAAGGGGTATGAACACTGAAGCTTTCTTT. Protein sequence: CASSERGMNTEAFF.

The CDR3 nucleotides read TGCAGCGTTACGGACAGGGGTAATTCACCCCTCCACTTT. Amino acids: CSVTDRGNSPLHF. This chain links TRBV29-1 with TRBJ1-6; 9 bases line up with TRBD1. The J segment lost 6 bases and the V segment lost 5 bases, leaving 2 bases of the junction unmatched. CDR1 and CDR2 (germline): SQVTM, ANQGSEA. The CDR3 consists of 13 residues.

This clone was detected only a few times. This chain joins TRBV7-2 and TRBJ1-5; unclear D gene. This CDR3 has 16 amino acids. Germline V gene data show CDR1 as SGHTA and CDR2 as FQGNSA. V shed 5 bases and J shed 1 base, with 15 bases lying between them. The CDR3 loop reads CASSPGGSGSNQPQHF. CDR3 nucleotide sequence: TGTGCCAGCAGCCCCGGAGGATCTGGGAGCAATCAGCCCCAGCATTTT.

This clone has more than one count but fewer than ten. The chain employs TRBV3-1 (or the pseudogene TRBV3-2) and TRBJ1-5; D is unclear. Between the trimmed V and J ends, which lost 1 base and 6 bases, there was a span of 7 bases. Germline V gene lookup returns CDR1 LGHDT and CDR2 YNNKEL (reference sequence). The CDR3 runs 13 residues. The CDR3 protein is CASSQVAGQPQHF. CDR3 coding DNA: TGTGCCAGCAGCCAAGTAGCGGGTCAGCCCCAGCATTTT.

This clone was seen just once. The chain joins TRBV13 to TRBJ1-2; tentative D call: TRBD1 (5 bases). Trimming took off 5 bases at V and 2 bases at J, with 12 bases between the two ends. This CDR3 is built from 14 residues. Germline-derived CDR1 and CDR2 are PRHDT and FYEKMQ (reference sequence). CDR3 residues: CASSPGGRNYGYTF. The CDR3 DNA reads TGTGCCAGCAGCCCGGGGGGGAGGAACTATGGCTACACCTTC.

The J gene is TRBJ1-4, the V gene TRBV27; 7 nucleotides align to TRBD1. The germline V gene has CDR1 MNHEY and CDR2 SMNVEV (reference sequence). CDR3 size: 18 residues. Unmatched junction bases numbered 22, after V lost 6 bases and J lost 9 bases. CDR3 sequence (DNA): TGTGCCAGCAGCCAAAACTCAAGGGGGCCCGGGTCAAAGAAAAAACTGTTTTTT. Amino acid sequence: CASSQNSRGPGSKKKLFF.

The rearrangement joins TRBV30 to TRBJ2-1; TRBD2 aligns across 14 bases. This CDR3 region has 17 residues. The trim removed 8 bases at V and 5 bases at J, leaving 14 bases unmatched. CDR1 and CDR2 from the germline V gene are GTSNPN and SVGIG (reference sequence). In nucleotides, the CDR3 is TGTGCCCTAAGACTAGCGGGAGGGGGTCCGGGCAACAATGAGCAGTTCTTC. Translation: CALRLAGGGPGNNEQFF.

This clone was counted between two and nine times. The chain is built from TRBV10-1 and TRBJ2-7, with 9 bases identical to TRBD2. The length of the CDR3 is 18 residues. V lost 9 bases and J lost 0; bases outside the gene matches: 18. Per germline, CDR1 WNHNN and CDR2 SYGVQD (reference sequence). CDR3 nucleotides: TGCGCCAGTAGAGTCGGGCCTGGGACTAGCCAGAGCTCCTACGAGCAGTACTTC. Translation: CASRVGPGTSQSSYEQYF.

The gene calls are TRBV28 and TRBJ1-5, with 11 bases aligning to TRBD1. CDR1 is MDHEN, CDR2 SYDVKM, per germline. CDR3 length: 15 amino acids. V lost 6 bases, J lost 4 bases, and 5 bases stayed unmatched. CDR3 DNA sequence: TGTGCCAGCAGCAGGACAGGGGGCCAGAATCAGCCCCAGCATTTT. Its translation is CASSRTGGQNQPQHF.

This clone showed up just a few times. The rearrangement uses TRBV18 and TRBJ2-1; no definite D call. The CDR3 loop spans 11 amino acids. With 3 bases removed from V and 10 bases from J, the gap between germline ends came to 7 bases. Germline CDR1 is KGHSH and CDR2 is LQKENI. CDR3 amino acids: CASSPTGEQFF. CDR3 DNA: TGTGCCAGCTCACCCACCGGGGAGCAGTTCTTC.

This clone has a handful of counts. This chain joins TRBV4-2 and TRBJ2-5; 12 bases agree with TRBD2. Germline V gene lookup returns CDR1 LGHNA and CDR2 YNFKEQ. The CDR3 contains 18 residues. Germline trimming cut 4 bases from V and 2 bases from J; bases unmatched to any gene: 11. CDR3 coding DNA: TGTGCCAGCAGCCCCCAGCGGCTAGCGGGGGGGAAGCAAGAGACCCAGTACTTC. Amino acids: CASSPQRLAGGKQETQYF.

CDR3 nucleotide sequence: TGTGCCAGCCGCCAGGGACAGCACTACAATGAGCAGTTCTTC. Translated, it gives CASRQGQHYNEQFF. The genes are TRBV19 and TRBJ2-1; 7 nucleotides line up with TRBD1. The CDR3 has 14 amino acids. J was trimmed by 3 bases and V by 9 bases; bases with no gene match: 8. The germline V gene encodes CDR1 LNHDA and CDR2 SQIVND (reference sequence).

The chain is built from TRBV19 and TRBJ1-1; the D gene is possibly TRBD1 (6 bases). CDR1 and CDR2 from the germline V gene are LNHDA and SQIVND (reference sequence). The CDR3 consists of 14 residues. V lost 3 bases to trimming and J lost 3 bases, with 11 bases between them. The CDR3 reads CASSIIGQYTEAFF. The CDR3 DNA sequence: TGTGCCAGTAGTATCATCGGACAGTACACTGAAGCTTTCTTT.

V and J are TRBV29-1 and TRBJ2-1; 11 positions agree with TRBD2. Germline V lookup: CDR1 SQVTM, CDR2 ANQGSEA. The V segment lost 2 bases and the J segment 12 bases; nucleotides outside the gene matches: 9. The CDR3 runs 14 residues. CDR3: CSVELGTSGLGQFF. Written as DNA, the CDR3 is TGCAGCGTTGAATTGGGGACTAGCGGCCTCGGGCAGTTCTTC.

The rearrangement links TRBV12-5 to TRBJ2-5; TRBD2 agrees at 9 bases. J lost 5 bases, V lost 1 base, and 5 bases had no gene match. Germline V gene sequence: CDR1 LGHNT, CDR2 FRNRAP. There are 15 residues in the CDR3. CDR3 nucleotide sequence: TGTGCTAGTGGTTTGGGACTAGCGGACGGGGAGACCCAGTACTTC. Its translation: CASGLGLADGETQYF.

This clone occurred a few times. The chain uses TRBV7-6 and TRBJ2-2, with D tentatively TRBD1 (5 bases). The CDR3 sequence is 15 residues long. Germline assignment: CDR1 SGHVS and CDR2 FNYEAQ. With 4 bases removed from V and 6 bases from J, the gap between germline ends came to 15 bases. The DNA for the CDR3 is TGTGCCAGCAGCTCAATTACAGGCTACCCCGGGGAGCTGTTTTTT. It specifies CASSSITGYPGELFF.

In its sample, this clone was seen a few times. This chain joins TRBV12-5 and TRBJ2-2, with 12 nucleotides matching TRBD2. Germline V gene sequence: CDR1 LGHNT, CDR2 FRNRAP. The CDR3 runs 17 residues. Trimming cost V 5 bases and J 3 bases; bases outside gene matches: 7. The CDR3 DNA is TGTGCTAGTGGTACAGCTAGCGGGGGGGCTTACACCGGGGAGCTGTTTTTT. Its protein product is CASGTASGGAYTGELFF.

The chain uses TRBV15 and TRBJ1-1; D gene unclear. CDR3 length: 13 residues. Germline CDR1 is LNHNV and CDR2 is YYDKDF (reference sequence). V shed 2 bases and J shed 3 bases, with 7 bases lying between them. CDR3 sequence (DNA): TGTGCCACCAGCAGACAAGGAGACACTGAAGCTTTCTTT. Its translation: CATSRQGDTEAFF.

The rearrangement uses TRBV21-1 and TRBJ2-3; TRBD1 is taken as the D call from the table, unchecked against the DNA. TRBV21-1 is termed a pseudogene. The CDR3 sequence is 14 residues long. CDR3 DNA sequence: TGTGCCAGCAGCAGGGACACCTGCACAGATACGCAGTATTTT. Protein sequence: CASSRDTCTDTQYF.

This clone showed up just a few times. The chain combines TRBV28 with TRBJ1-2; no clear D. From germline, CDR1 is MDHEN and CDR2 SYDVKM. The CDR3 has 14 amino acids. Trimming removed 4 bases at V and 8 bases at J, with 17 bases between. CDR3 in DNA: TGTGCCAGCAGTTCGGTCGGTGTAAGCGGGGGCTACACCTTC. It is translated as CASSSVGVSGGYTF.

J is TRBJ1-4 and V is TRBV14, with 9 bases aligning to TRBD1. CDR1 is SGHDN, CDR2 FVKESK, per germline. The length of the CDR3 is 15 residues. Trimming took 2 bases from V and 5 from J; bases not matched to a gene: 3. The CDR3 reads CASSQWDRANEKLFF. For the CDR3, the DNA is TGTGCCAGCAGCCAATGGGACAGGGCAAATGAAAAACTGTTTTTT.